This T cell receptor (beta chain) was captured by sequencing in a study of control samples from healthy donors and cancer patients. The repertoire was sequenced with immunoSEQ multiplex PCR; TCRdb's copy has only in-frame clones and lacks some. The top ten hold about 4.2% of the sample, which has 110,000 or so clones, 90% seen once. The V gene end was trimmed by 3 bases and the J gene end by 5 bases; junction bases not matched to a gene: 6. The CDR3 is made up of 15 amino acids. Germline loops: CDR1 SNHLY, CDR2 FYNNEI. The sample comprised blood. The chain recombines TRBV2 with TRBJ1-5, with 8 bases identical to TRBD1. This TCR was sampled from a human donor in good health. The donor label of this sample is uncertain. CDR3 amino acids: CASSEGTGPYQPQHF. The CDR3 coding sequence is TGTGCCAGCAGTGAGGGGACAGGACCATATCAGCCCCAGCATTTT.